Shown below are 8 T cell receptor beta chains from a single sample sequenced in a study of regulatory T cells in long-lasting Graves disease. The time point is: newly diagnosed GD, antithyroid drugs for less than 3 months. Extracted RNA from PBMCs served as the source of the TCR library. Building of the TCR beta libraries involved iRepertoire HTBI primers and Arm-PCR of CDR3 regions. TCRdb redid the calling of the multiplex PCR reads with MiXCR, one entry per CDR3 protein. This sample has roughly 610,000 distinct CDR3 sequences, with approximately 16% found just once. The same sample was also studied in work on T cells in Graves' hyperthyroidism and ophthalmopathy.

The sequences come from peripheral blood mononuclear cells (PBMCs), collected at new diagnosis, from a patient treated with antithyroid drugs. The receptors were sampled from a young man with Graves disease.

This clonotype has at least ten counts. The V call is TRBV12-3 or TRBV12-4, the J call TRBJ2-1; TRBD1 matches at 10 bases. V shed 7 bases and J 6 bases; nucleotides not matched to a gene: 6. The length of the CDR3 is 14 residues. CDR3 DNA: TGTGCCAGCACCGACAGGGGGCCTGTCAATGAGCAGTTCTTC. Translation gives CASTDRGPVNEQFF.

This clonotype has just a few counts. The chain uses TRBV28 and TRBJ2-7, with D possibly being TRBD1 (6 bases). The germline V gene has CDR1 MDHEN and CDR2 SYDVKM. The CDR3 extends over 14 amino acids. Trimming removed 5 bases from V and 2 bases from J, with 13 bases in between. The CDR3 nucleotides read TGTGCCAGCAGTGAACAGGGATCCCCCTACGAGCAGTACTTC. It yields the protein CASSEQGSPYEQYF.

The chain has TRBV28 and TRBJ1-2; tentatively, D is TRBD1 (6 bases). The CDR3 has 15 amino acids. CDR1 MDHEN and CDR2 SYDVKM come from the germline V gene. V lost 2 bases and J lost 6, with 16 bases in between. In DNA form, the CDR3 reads TGTGCCAGCAGTTTAGGGGGCCCGCCGGGGGATGGCTACACCTTC. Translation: CASSLGGPPGDGYTF.

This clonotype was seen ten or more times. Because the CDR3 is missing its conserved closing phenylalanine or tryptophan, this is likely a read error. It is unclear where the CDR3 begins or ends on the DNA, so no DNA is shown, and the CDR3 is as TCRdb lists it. CDR3 sequence: CASRKDRSGRRLEV. The gene calls are TRBV6-1 and TRBJ1-1; TRBD1 is the table's D call, not checked against the DNA. The germline gives CDR1 MNHNS, CDR2 SASEGT. The CDR3 spans 14 amino acids, including both terminal residues.

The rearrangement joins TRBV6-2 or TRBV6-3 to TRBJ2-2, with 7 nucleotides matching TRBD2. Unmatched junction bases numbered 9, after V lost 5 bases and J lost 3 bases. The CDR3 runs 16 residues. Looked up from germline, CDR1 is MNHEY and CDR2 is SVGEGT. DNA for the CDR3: TGTGCCAGCAGTGACCACAGACTAGCAGACACCGGGGAGCTGTTTTTT. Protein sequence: CASSDHRLADTGELFF.

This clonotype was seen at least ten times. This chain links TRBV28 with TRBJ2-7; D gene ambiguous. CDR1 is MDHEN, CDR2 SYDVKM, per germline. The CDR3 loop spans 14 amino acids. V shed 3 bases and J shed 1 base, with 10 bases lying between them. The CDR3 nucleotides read TGTGCCAGCAGTTTCTTGCGGAGATCCTACGAGCAGTACTTC. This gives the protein CASSFLRRSYEQYF. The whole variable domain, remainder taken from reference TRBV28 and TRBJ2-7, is DVKVTQSSRYLVKRTGEKVFLECVQDMDHENMFWYRQDPGLGLRLIYFSYDVKMKEKGDIPEGYSVSREKKERFSLILESASTNQTSMYLCASSFLRRSYEQYFGPGTRLTVT.

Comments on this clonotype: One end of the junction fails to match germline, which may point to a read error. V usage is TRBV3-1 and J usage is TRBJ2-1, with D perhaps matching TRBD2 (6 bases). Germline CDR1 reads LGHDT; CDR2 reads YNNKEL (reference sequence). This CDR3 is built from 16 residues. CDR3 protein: CARSPRASDYLNEQFF. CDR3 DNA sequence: TGTGCCAGGAGCCCCCGGGCATCGGACTACCTCAATGAGCAGTTCTTC.

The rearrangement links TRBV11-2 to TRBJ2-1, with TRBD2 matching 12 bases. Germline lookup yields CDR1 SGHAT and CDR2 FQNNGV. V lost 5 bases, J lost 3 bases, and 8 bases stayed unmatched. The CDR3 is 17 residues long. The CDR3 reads CASSQELAGGRYNEQFF. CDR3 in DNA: TGTGCCAGCAGCCAAGAACTAGCGGGAGGTCGCTACAATGAGCAGTTCTTC.